This T cell receptor (beta chain) was captured in a study of human T cells and chemical hapten exposure listed by TCRdb under 2021. As for the study more broadly: Libraries were combined into a pool for sequencing, and differences in TCR yield between samples came mainly from small differences in library volumes within the pool. Each blood RNA sample was used to sequence both TCR alpha and TCR beta chains. This study followed changes in the peripheral blood TCR repertoire in vivo during primary and secondary sensitization of alopecia patients to the hapten diphenylcyclopropenone (DPC).

Libraries were made using 5' RACE. The data were produced on an Illumina MiSeq. During library preparation, unique molecular identifiers were attached to individual cDNA molecules so that TCRs could be counted quantitatively and reproducibly. As for the authors' bioinformatics: A median of roughly 100,000 TCRs per sample was observed, with a range of about 23,224 to 690,600. The Decombinator software suite was used to annotate V, J and CDR3 in the TCR reads. For the PS versus PT1 abundance plots, all samples were subsampled to the same number of TCRs (28,000). Expanded TCRs were defined as absent before sensitization and observed at least eight times at the 2-week time point. TCRdb handled the public reads itself, with Q25 trimming in fastp and clone calling in MiXCR, and kept productive beta chains. Every CDR3 protein is listed once, alongside the most common genes and DNA of its rows. For this entry, the V and J calls and clone size follow TCRdb and not the study's own pipeline. The sample yields approximately 110,000 distinct CDR3 sequences; 15% to 20% were counted once. The ten largest clones represent around 3% of the sample.

V loses 8 bases, J loses 5 bases, and the germline ends lie 14 bases apart. The germline V gene provides CDR1 SNHLY and CDR2 FYNNEI. Reading from cysteine to phenylalanine, the CDR3 counts 13 amino acids. CDR3 DNA is the only sequence kept; it has 39 bases, read in frame from the first base. Unfractionated whole blood was collected in Tempus Blood RNA tubes, and total RNA was extracted from that blood. About 5 healthy volunteers served as TCR sequencing controls and were bled at day 0, 2 weeks and 6 weeks. General study outcomes and caveats: No change with DPC sensitization was found in the number of TCRs above 1 in 1000 frequency, and no evidence of global repertoire structure alterations was found. After repeated subsampling, changes were observed in the strength of the expansion versus patch-test correlation and in the threshold at which the correlation became significant.

There are a few counts of this clonotype. Its antigen has not been determined. No clone much larger than this one lies a single base away; base qualities are absent. The V gene is TRBV2 and the J gene is TRBJ2-3, with the D gene uncertain. The sequence derives from a human donor in good health. CDR3 reads: CASARELVDTQYF. Read as DNA, the sequence is TGTGCCAGCGCGCGTGAATTGGTAGATACGCAGTATTTT.